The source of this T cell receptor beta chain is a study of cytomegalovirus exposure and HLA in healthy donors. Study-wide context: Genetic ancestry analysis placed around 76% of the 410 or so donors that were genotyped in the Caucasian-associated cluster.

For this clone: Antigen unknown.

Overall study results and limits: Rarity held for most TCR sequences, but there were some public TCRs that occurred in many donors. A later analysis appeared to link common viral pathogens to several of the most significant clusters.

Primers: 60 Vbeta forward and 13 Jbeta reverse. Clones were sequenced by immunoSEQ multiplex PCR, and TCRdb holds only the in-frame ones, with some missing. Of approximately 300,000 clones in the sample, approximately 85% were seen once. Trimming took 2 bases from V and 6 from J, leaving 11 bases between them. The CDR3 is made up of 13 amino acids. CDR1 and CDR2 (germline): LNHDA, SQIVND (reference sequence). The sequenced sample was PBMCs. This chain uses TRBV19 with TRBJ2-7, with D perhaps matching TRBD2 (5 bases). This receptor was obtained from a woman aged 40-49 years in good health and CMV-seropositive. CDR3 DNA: TGTGCCAGTAGTATAACGGGATTTGGCGAGCAGTACTTC. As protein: CASSITGFGEQYF.